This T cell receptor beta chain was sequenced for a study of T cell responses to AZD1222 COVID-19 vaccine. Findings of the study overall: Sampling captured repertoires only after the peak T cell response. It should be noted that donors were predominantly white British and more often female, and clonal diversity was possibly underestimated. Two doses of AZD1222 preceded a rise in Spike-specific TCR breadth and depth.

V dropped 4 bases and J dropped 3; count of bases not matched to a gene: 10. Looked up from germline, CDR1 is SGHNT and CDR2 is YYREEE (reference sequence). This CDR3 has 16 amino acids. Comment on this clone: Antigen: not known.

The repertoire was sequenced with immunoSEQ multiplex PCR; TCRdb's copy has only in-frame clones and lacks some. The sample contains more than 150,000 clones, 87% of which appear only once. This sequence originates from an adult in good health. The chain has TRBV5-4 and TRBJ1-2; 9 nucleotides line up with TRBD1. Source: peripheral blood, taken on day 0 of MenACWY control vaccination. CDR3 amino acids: CASSQDRGSLYYGYTF. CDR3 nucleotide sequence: TGTGCCAGCAGCCAAGACAGGGGGTCGCTTTACTATGGCTACACCTTC.